This note documents a single T cell receptor beta chain sequence. This sample stems from a study of blood T cell repertoires in COVID-19. About the research overall: Acute-phase and convalescent COVID-19 samples originated in the United States, Italy and Spain. The analysed material was cDNA or gDNA that came from T cells, B-cell-depleted T cells, or PBMCs.

Original methodology: Amplification of reference gene primers provided the estimated nucleated cell counts. Sequencing was performed with immunoSEQ multiplex PCR; in TCRdb, only in-frame clones are kept and a portion is missing. The DNA gave D and trimming, while V, J and clone size come from that table. The table shows roughly 390,000 clones, with 75% to 90% occurring only once. The sample taken for sequencing was peripheral blood. This clonotype originated in a woman younger than 35 with acute or convalescent COVID-19.

The CDR3 reads CASSFGFYNEQFF. The CDR3, as DNA: TGTGCCAGCAGCTTCGGGTTCTACAATGAGCAGTTCTTC. The chain links TRBV7-2 to TRBJ2-1; D ambiguous. CDR3 length: 13 amino acids. CDR1 is SGHTA, CDR2 FQGNSA, per germline. V was clipped by 3 bases and J by 3 bases, with 6 bases between them.